This TCR beta chain was obtained from a study of cytomegalovirus exposure and HLA in healthy donors. It was with 60 Vbeta and 13 Jbeta primers that the PCR ran. The assay was immunoSEQ multiplex PCR, and TCRdb's table has in-frame clones only and misses some. This sample's table has some 130,000 clones. From germline, CDR1 is SGHAT and CDR2 FQNNGV. Unmatched junction bases numbered 3, after V lost 1 base and J lost 7 bases. The CDR3 consists of 15 residues. Study-level points and caveats: According to a later analysis, donors in an Asian-associated ancestry cluster reportedly had fewer N-insertions than the approximately 720-donor mean. A missense DCLRE1C variant was associated with V- and J-gene trimming of TCR beta chains in a later analysis, and an independent cohort replicated the association. The later analysis indicated that the majority of CMV-associated TCR beta chains appeared HLA-restricted.

A note on this clone: Antigen specificity is unknown.

This sequence originates from a woman aged 40 to 49 in good health and CMV-seropositive. The sample comprised PBMCs. The chain couples TRBV11-2 to TRBJ2-1, with TRBD2 matching over 11 bases. This chain's CDR3 is CASSLALAGGNEQFF. For the CDR3, the DNA is TGTGCCAGCAGCTTAGCGCTAGCGGGGGGAAATGAGCAGTTCTTC. Based on the CDR3 plus reference TRBV11-2 and TRBJ2-1, the full variable domain is EAGVAQSPRYKIIEKRQSVAFWCNPISGHATLYWYQQILGQGPKLLIQFQNNGVVDDSQLPKDRFSAERLKGVDSTLKIQPAKLEDSAVYLCASSLALAGGNEQFFGPGTRLTVL.